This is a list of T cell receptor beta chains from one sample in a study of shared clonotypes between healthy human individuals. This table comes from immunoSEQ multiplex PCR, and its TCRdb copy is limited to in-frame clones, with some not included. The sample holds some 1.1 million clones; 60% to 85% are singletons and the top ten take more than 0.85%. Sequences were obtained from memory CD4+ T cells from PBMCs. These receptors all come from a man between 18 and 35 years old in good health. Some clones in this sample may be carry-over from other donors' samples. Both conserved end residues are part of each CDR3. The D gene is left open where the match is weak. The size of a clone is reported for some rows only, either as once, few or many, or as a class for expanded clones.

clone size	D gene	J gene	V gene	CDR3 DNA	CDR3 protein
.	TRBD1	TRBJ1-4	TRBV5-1	TGCGCCAGCAGCAGTGACAGGGGGCGGGATGAAAAACTGTTTTTT	CASSSDRGRDEKLFF
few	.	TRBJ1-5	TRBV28	TGTGCCAGCAGTTTAGGTCCTCTCAATCAGCCCCAGCATTTT	CASSLGPLNQPQHF
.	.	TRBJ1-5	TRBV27	TGTGCCAGCAGTTCCACGCAAAACGGGTATAGCAATCAGCCCCAGCATTTT	CASSSTQNGYSNQPQHF
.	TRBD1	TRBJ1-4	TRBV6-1	TGTGCCAGCAACATGGACAGGACAGCGCTTGAAAAACTGTTTTTT	CASNMDRTALEKLFF
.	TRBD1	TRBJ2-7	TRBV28	TGTGCCAGCAGTTTGACAGGGCAGCAGTACTTC	CASSLTGQQYF
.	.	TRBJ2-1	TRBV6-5	TGTGCCAGCTCCCGGGTGGAGTACAATGAGCAGTTCTTC	CASSRVEYNEQFF
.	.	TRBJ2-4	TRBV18	TGTGCCAGCTCTGAAGGGTGGGAACAGGTTCAGTACTTC	CASSEGWEQVQYF
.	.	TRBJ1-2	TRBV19	TGTGCCAGTAGTAGAAATGACAGGATTCTCTATGGCTACACCTTC	CASSRNDRILYGYTF
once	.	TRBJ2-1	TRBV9	TGTGCCAGCAGCGTAGGTGCCAGCTTAACCTACAATGAGCAGTTCTTC	CASSVGASLTYNEQFF
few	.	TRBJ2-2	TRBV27	TGTGCCAGCAGTAGGCGGACTCCAACCGGGGAGCTGTTTTTT	CASSRRTPTGELFF
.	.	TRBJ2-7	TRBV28	TGTGCCAGCAGTTCCCCTACAGGGACCTACGAGCAGTACTTC	CASSSPTGTYEQYF
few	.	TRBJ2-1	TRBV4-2	TGTGCCAGCAGCCAAGTGACCGGGTCCGGTTCCTACAATGAGCAGTTCTTC	CASSQVTGSGSYNEQFF
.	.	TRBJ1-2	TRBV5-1	TGCGCCAGCACCCGGGGGTCTTCTATGGGCTACACCTTC	CASTRGSSMGYTF
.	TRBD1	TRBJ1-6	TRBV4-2	TGTGCCAGCAGCCATATCCCCGTCCAGGGGGCGAATTCACCCCTCCACTTT	CASSHIPVQGANSPLHF
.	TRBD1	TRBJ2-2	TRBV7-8	TGTGCCACCTTAGGGGGCTTCACCGGGGAGCTGTTTTTT	CATLGGFTGELFF
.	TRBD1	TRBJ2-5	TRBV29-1	TGCAGCGTTCTGGGGACAGGGGTTGTAGGGGAGACCCAGTACTTC	CSVLGTGVVGETQYF
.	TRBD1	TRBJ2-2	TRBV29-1	TGCAGCGTTGGACAGGGGACCGGGGAGCTGTTTTTT	CSVGQGTGELFF
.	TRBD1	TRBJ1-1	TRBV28	TGTGCCAGCAGTCCCGGGACAGTCACTTTTGGTTTCTTT	CASSPGTVTFGFF
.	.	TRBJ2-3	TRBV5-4	TGTGCCAGCAGCTCACTACTAGCTGAGGATACGCAGTATTTT	CASSSLLAEDTQYF
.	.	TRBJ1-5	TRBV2	TGTGCCAGCGGCGAGCAGGGGAATCAGCCCCAGCATTTT	CASGEQGNQPQHF
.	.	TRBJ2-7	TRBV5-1	TGCGCCAGCAGCTTGTTTGTCGGCGAGCAGTACTTC	CASSLFVGEQYF
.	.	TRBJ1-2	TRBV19	TGTGCCAGTAGTATAATGGACACTAACTATGGCTACACCTTC	CASSIMDTNYGYTF
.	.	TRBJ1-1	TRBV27	TGTGCCAGCAGTTTATCGGGGGGGCGGACTGAAGCTTTCTTT	CASSLSGGRTEAFF
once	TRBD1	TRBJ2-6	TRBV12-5	TGTGCTAGTGGTTGGGACAGGCTAGGGAAATCTGGGGCCAACGTCCTGACTTTC	CASGWDRLGKSGANVLTF
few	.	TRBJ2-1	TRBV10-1	TGCGCCAGCAGTGGACCGCCGGACGGGGGAAGGGCTGAGCAGTTCTTC	CASSGPPDGGRAEQFF
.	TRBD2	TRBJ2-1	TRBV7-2	TGTGCCAGCAGCTTGAGGCGGGAGGGCTCCTACAATGAGCAGTTCTTC	CASSLRREGSYNEQFF
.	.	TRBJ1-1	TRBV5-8	TGTGCCAGCAGCCTTCGGTCAGGGTCCGGAGAAGCTTTCTTT	CASSLRSGSGEAFF
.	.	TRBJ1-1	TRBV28	TGTGCCAGCGCCCTCACAGGGCCAGGCAACACTGAAGCTTTCTTT	CASALTGPGNTEAFF
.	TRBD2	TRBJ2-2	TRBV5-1	TGCGCCAGCAGCTTCGGGGGGACCTCCGGGGAGCTGTTTTTT	CASSFGGTSGELFF
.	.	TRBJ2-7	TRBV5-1	TGCGCCAGCAGCTGGGCTAGCTCCGCCTACGAGCAGTACTTC	CASSWASSAYEQYF
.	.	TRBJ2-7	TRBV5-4	TGTGCCAGCACCCCACAGGCGGGGATTGACGACGAGCAGTACTTC	CASTPQAGIDDEQYF
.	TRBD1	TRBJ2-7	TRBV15	TGTGCCACCAGCAGAAGACAGGGAGCCTCCTACGAGCAGTACTTC	CATSRRQGASYEQYF
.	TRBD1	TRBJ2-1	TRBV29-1	TGCAGCGTTGGACAGGGGATGGACAATGAGCAGTTCTTC	CSVGQGMDNEQFF
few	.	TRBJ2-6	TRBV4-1	TGCGCCAGCAGCCAACAGGCGAAAAGGGGCCCCGGCTCTGGGGCCAACGTCCTGACTTTC	CASSQQAKRGPGSGANVLTF
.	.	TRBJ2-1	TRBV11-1	TGTGCCAGCAGCTTAGCGGCGAGGGCCCCTCCCTACAATGAGCAGTTCTTC	CASSLAARAPPYNEQFF
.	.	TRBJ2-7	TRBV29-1	TGCAGCGTTAAGGGCAGGGGAAGCTACGAGCAGTACTTC	CSVKGRGSYEQYF
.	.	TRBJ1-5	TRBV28	TGTGCCAGCAGTTTCCTCCAGGGCAGGGATCAGCCCCAGCATTTT	CASSFLQGRDQPQHF
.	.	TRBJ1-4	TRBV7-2	TGTGCCAGCAGCCGGGACACCGGGTGGGGACTGTTTTTT	CASSRDTGWGLFF
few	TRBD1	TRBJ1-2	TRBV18	TGTGCCAGCTCACCCCTGGACAGGGGAGGCTATGGCTACACCTTC	CASSPLDRGGYGYTF
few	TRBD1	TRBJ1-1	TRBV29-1	TGCAGCGCTGGACCGGGACAGGGCATGAACACTGAAGCTTTCTTT	CSAGPGQGMNTEAFF
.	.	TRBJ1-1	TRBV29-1	.	CSVSTSASGTEAFF
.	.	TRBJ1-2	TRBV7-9	TGTGCCAGCAGCTTAAGGGCAGGGCCCCGCTATGGCTACACCTTC	CASSLRAGPRYGYTF
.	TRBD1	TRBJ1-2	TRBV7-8	TGTGCCAGCAGCTTATCCCCGGGACAGGGGGCAGTAAGTGGCTACACCTTC	CASSLSPGQGAVSGYTF
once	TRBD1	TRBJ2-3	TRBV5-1	TGCGCCAGCAGTACAACCGGGACAGGGGAAGATACGCAGTATTTT	CASSTTGTGEDTQYF
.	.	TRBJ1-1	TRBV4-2	TGTGCCAGCAGCCAAGGGGCAGGAGGGGGACCCTTGAACACTGAAGCTTTCTTT	CASSQGAGGGPLNTEAFF